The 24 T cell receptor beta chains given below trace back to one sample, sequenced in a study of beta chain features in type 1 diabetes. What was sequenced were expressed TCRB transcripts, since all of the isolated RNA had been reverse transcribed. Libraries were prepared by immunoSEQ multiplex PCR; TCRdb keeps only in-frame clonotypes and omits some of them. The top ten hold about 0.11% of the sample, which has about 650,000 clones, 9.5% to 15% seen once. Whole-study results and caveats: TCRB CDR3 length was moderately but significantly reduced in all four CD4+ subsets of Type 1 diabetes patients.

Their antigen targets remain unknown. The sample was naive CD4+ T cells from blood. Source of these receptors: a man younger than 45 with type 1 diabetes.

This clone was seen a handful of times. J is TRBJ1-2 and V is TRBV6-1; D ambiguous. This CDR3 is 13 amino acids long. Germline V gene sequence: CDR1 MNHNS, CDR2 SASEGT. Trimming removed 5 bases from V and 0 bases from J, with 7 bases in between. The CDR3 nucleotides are TGTGCCAGCAGTAGAATAGCTAACTATGGCTACACCTTC. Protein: CASSRIANYGYTF.

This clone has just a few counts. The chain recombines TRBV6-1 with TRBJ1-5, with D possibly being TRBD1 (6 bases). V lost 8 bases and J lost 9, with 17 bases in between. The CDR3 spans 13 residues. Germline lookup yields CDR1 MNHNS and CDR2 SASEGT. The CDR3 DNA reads TGTGCCAGCCGGGGGGCTCCCCAACTGCCCCAGCATTTT. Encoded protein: CASRGAPQLPQHF.

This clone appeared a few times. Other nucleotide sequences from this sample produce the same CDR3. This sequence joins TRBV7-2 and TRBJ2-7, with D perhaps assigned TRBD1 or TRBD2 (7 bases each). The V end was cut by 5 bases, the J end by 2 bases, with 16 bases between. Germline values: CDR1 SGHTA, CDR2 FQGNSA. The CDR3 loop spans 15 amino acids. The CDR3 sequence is CASSSRQGGTYEQYF. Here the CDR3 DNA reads TGTGCCAGCAGCAGTCGACAGGGAGGGACCTACGAGCAGTACTTC.

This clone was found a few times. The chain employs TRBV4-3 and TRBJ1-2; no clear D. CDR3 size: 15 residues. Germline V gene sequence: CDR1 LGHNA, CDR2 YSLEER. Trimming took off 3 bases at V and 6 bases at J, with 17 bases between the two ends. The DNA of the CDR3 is TGCGCCAGCAGCCAGGACGGACTCACGGGCAATGGCTACACCTTC. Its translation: CASSQDGLTGNGYTF.

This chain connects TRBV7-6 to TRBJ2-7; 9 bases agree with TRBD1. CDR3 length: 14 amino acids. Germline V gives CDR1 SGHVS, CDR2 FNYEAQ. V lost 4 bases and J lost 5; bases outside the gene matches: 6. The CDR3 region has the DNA TGTGCCAGCAGCTCCCGGGACAGGGCGGACGAGCAGTACTTC. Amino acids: CASSSRDRADEQYF.

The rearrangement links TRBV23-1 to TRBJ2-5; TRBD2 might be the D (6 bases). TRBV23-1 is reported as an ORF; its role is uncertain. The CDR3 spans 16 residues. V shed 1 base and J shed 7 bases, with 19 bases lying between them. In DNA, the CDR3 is TGCGCCAGCAGTCAATGGACGGGACTTAAGGAGCGGACCCAGTACTTC. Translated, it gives CASSQWTGLKERTQYF.

The CDR3 sequence is CASSLGQGAFGELFF. CDR3 sequence (DNA): TGTGCCAGCAGCCTGGGACAGGGTGCATTCGGGGAGCTGTTTTTT. V is TRBV7-8 and J is TRBJ2-2; TRBD1 matches 9 bases. There are 15 residues in the CDR3. Germline lookup yields CDR1 SGHVS and CDR2 FQNEAQ. The J segment lost 7 bases and the V segment lost 5 bases, leaving 8 bases of the junction unmatched.

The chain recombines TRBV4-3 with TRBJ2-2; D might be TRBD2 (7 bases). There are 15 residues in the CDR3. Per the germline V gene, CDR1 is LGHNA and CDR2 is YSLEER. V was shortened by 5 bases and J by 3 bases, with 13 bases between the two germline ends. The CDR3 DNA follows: TGCGCCAGCAGCGTTCGGGGGGCTGACACCGGGGAGCTGTTTTTT. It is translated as CASSVRGADTGELFF.

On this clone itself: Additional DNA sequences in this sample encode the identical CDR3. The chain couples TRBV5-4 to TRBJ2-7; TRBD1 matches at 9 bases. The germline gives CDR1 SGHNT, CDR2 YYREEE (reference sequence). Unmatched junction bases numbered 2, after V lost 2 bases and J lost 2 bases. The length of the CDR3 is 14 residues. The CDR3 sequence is CASSLGDRAYEQYF. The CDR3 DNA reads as TGTGCCAGCAGCTTAGGGGACAGGGCCTACGAGCAGTACTTC.

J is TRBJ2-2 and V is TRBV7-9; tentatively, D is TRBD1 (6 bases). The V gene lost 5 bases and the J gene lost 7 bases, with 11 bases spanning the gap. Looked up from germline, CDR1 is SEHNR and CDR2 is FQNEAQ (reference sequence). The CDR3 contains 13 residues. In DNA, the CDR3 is TGTGCCAGCAGCCTACAGGGAAACGGGGAGCTGTTTTTT. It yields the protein CASSLQGNGELFF.

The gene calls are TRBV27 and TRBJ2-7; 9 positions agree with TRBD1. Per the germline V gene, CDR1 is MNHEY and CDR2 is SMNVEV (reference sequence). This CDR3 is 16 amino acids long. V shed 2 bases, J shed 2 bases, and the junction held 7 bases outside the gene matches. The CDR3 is CASSLPGTGITYEQYF. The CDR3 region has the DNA TGTGCCAGCAGTTTACCCGGGACAGGGATTACCTACGAGCAGTACTTC.

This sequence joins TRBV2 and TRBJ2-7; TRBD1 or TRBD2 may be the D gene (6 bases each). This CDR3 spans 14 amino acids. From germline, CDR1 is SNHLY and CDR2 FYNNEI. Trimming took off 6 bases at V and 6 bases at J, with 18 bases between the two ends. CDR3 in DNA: TGTGCCAGCAGAGCTAGGACAGCCGGGGGCGAGCAGTACTTC. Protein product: CASRARTAGGEQYF.

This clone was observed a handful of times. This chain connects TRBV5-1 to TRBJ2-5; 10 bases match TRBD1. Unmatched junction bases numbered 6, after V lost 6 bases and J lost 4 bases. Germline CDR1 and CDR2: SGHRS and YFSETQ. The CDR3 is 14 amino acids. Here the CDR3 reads CASTETGGRETQYF. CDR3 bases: TGCGCCAGCACCGAGACAGGGGGCAGAGAGACCCAGTACTTC.

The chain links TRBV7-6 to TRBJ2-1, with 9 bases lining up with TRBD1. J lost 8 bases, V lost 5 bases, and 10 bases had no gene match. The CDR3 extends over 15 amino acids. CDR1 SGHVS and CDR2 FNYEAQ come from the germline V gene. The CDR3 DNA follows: TGTGCCAGCAGCCCGGGACAGGGAGTAAATGATGAGCAGTTCTTC. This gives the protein CASSPGQGVNDEQFF.

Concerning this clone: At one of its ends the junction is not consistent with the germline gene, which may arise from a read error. CDR3 coding DNA: TGTGCTAGCAGCTCGACCGGGACAGGGAGTGAGCAGTTCTTC. Amino acids: CASSSTGTGSEQFF. The V call is TRBV7-7, the J call TRBJ2-1; TRBD1 aligns across 9 bases. CDR3 length: 14 residues. Germline V CDR1 and CDR2: SSHAT, FNYEAQ (reference sequence). Looking up the rest from reference TRBV7-7 and TRBJ2-1 gives the full variable domain: GAGVSQSPRYKVTKRGQDVTLRCDPISSHATLYWYQQALGQGPEFLTYFNYEAQPDKSGLPSDRFSAERPEGSISTLTIQRTEQRDSAMYRCASSSTGTGSEQFFGPGTRLTVL.

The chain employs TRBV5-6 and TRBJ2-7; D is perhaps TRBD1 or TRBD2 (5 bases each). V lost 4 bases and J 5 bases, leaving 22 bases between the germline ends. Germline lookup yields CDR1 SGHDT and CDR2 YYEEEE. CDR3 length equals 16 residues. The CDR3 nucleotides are TGTGCCAGCAGCCCCCTCAGGGTAGGAGGAACTCACGAGCAGTACTTC. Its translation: CASSPLRVGGTHEQYF.

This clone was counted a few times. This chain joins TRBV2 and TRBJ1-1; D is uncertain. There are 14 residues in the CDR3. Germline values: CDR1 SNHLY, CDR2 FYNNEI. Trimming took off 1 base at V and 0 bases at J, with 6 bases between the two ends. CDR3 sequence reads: CASSEERVNTEAFF. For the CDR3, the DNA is TGTGCCAGCAGTGAAGAGAGAGTGAACACTGAAGCTTTCTTT.

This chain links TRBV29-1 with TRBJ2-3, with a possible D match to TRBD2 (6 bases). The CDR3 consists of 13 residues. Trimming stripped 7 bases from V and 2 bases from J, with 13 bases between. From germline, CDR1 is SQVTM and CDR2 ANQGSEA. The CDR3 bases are TGCAGCGGTAACATGGACTACACAGATACGCAGTATTTT. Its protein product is CSGNMDYTDTQYF.

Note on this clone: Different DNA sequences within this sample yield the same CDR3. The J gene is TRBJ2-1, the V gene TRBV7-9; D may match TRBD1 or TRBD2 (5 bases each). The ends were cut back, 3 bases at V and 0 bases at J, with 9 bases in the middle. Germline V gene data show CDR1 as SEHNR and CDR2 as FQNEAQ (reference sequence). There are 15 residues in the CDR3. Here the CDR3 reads CASSLRGSSYNEQFF. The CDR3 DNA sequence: TGTGCCAGCAGCTTGAGGGGCAGCTCCTACAATGAGCAGTTCTTC.

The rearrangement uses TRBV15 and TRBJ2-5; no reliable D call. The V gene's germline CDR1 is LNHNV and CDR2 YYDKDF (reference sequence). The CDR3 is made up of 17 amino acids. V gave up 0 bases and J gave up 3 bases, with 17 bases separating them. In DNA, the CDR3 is TGTGCCACCAGCAGAGATCCGATTGAGGCAGGTGAAGAGACCCAGTACTTC. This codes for CATSRDPIEAGEETQYF.

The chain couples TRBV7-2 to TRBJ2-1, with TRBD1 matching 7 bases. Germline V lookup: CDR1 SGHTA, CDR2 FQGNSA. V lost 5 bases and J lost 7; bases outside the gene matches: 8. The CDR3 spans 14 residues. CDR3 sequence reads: CASSPADRTNEQFF. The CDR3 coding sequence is TGTGCCAGCAGCCCAGCGGACAGGACAAATGAGCAGTTCTTC.

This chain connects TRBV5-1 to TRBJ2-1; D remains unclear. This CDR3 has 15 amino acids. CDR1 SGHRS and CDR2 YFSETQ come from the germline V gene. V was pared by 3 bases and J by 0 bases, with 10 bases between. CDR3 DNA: TGCGCCAGCAGCTCCGGATGGGGCTCCTACAATGAGCAGTTCTTC. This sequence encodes CASSSGWGSYNEQFF.

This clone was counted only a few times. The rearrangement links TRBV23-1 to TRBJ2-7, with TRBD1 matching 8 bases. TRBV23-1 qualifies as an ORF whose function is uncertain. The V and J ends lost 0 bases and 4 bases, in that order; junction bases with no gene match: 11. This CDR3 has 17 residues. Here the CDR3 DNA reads TGCGCCAGCAGTCAATCGGGACAGGTTAGCCGTCTGTACGAGCAGTACTTC. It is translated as CASSQSGQVSRLYEQYF.

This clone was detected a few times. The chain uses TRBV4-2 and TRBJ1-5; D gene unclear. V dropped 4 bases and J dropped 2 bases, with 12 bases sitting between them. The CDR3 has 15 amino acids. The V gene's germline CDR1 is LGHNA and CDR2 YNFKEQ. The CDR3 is CASSPEVGGNQPQHF. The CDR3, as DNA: TGTGCCAGCAGCCCCGAAGTCGGAGGCAATCAGCCCCAGCATTTT.